Shown below are 3 T cell receptor beta chains from a single sample sequenced in a study of T-cell reconstitution after alpha-beta-depleted transplantation in children. Unique molecular identifiers were built into the TCRbeta library. TCRdb re-derived calls from the PCR reads in MiXCR, one entry per CDR3 protein. The table includes hundreds of thousands of distinct CDR3 sequences, roughly 33% detected once. This specimen was PBMCs from the stem cell graft donor, taken from the stem cell graft. All receptors come from a human donor who donated a stem cell graft to a child with aplastic anemia.

The CDR3 DNA is TGTGCCAGCTCGACGGGTCCTTTAATGGGCTATGGCTACACCTTC. It specifies CASSTGPLMGYGYTF. The chain employs TRBV18 and TRBJ1-2; no clear D gene. The ends were cut back, 6 bases at V and 4 bases at J, with 18 bases in the middle. The germline CDR1 and CDR2 sequences are KGHSH and LQKENI. This CDR3 has 15 residues.

This clonotype was detected a few times. This chain connects TRBV30 to TRBJ2-2; 12 bases agree with TRBD2. Germline V lookup: CDR1 GTSNPN, CDR2 SVGIG (reference sequence). This CDR3 contains 14 residues. The trim removed 3 bases at V and 5 bases at J, leaving 1 base unmatched. The DNA of the CDR3 is TGTGCCTGGAGGACTAGCGGGAGTACCGGGGAGCTGTTTTTT. This sequence encodes CAWRTSGSTGELFF.

The chain carries TRBV20-1 and TRBJ2-5; 11 bases fit TRBD2. The J segment lost 4 bases and the V segment lost 8 bases, leaving 18 bases of the junction unmatched. This CDR3 has 17 amino acids. The germline gives CDR1 DFQATT, CDR2 SNEGSKA (reference sequence). Written as DNA, the CDR3 is TGCAGTCCCAGGAGGTGGACTAGCGGGCATGGAGGAGAGACCCAGTACTTC. This sequence encodes CSPRRWTSGHGGETQYF.